The 23 T cell receptor beta chains presented below share a single source sample, sequenced in a study of T cells in Graves' hyperthyroidism and ophthalmopathy. The TCR beta CDR3 regions underwent amplification using RNA transcripts as the source. HTBI primers were the set used in a first-round RT-PCR of the TCR CDR3. From the multiplex PCR reads, TCRdb called clonotypes with MiXCR, one entry per CDR3 protein. The table records roughly 510,000 distinct CDR3 sequences, about 20% of them present only once. The sequencing sample was made of blood. Source of these receptors: a man younger than 35 with Graves' hyperthyroidism.

Worth noting for this clonotype: A read error may be the cause here, since a much bigger clone is one base away. V gene TRBV10-3 combines with J gene TRBJ1-1, with 9 bases fitting TRBD1. This CDR3 comprises 14 residues. V trimming: 8 bases; J trimming: 5 bases; junction bases outside the gene matches: 9. The germline gives CDR1 ENHRY, CDR2 SYGVKD. CDR3 residues: CAIERDRVTTEAFF. DNA for the CDR3: TGTGCCATCGAAAGGGACAGGGTAACGACTGAAGCTTTCTTT.

In this sample, this clonotype turned up many times. V is TRBV15 and J is TRBJ2-7; 9 bases fit TRBD1. The CDR3 consists of 14 residues. Trimming cost V 3 bases and J 6 bases; bases outside gene matches: 6. Looked up from germline, CDR1 is LNHNV and CDR2 is YYDKDF (reference sequence). CDR3 loop: CATSRDRGNREQYF. The CDR3 DNA sequence: TGTGCCACCAGCAGGGACAGGGGAAATCGCGAGCAGTACTTC.

The rearrangement uses TRBV5-1 and TRBJ2-7; 14 positions match TRBD2. Germline lookup yields CDR1 SGHRS and CDR2 YFSETQ. This CDR3 has 14 residues. V trimming: 4 bases; J trimming: 11 bases; junction bases outside the gene matches: 8. The CDR3 here is CASSAGTSGSSEYF. The CDR3 DNA is TGCGCCAGCAGCGCCGGGACTAGCGGGAGTTCTGAGTACTTC.

This clonotype was seen repeatedly, ten times or more. The genes are TRBV11-2 and TRBJ2-7; TRBD1 might be the D (6 bases). With 5 bases removed from V and 3 bases from J, the gap between germline ends came to 14 bases. The germline CDR1 and CDR2 sequences are SGHAT and FQNNGV. This CDR3 region has 14 residues. The DNA of the CDR3 is TGTGCCAGCAGCCTACAGGGTGGGGTCTACGAGCAGTACTTC. Translation: CASSLQGGVYEQYF.

This clonotype was counted many times. The CDR3 loop reads CSVEVDGDQPQHF. In DNA form, the CDR3 reads TGCAGCGTTGAAGTAGATGGGGATCAGCCCCAGCATTTT. The chain recombines TRBV29-1 with TRBJ1-5; D gene unclear. The CDR3 extends over 13 amino acids. Trimming took off 1 base at V and 5 bases at J, with 9 bases between the two ends. Germline V gene data show CDR1 as SQVTM and CDR2 as ANQGSEA. Supplemented by reference TRBV29-1 and TRBJ1-5, the full variable domain reads SAVISQKPSRDICQRGTSLTIQCQVDSQVTMMFWYRQQPGQSLTLIATANQGSEATYESGFVIDKFPISRPNLTFSTLTVSNMSPEDSSIYLCSVEVDGDQPQHFGDGTRLSIL.

This clonotype has only a few counts. The chain employs TRBV11-2 and TRBJ2-7; D call uncertain. V was clipped by 1 base and J by 3 bases, with 13 bases between them. The CDR3 runs 15 residues. Germline CDR1 reads SGHAT; CDR2 reads FQNNGV. The CDR3 here is CASSLVRTASYEQYF. CDR3 nucleotides: TGTGCCAGCAGCTTAGTCCGGACCGCTAGCTACGAGCAGTACTTC.

This clonotype was observed a handful of times. This chain uses TRBV2 with TRBJ1-3; D not certain. The germline V gene encodes CDR1 SNHLY and CDR2 FYNNEI. The V end lost 3 bases, the J end lost 7 bases, and 16 bases lay between the germline ends. The CDR3 length is 15 residues. The CDR3 spells CASSEAGDEWNTIYF. CDR3 nucleotides: TGTGCCAGCAGTGAGGCCGGAGACGAGTGGAACACCATATATTTT. The whole variable domain, remainder taken from reference TRBV2 and TRBJ1-3, is EPEVTQTPSHQVTQMGQEVILRCVPISNHLYFYWYRQILGQKVEFLVSFYNNEISEKSEIFDDQFSVERPDGSNFTLKIRSTKLEDSAMYFCASSEAGDEWNTIYFGEGSWLTVV.

The chain uses TRBV15 and TRBJ1-5; D is unresolved. The CDR3 sequence is 15 residues long. V lost 5 bases and J 7 bases, leaving 18 bases between the germline ends. Per the germline V gene, CDR1 is LNHNV and CDR2 is YYDKDF (reference sequence). CDR3 protein: CATSGRLLNVQPQHF. CDR3 sequence (DNA): TGTGCCACCAGCGGCCGACTTCTCAATGTGCAGCCCCAGCATTTT.

The chain has TRBV7-2 and TRBJ2-5; D is ambiguous. There are 15 residues in the CDR3. The germline V gene encodes CDR1 SGHTA and CDR2 FQGNSA. Trimming removed 4 bases from V and 3 bases from J, with 15 bases in between. The chain's CDR3 is CASSSGFPGEETQYF. In DNA form, the CDR3 reads TGTGCCAGCAGCTCCGGGTTCCCGGGTGAAGAGACCCAGTACTTC.

This chain uses TRBV27 with TRBJ1-6; no clear D gene. The V gene's germline CDR1 is MNHEY and CDR2 SMNVEV (reference sequence). CDR3 length: 14 residues. With 2 bases removed from V and 13 bases from J, the gap between germline ends came to 15 bases. The CDR3: CASSLVGLSGPLHF. The CDR3 DNA follows: TGTGCCAGCAGTTTAGTCGGGCTCTCGGGCCCCCTCCACTTT.

This clonotype was picked up a small number of times. A much larger clone is a single base away; this may be a read error. The V and J genes are TRBV30 and TRBJ1-2; unclear D gene. The CDR3 extends over 13 amino acids. The V end was cut by 4 bases, the J end by 0 bases, with 9 bases between. Germline V gene sequence: CDR1 GTSNPN, CDR2 SVGIG (reference sequence). This chain's CDR3 is CAWISRANYGYTF. The CDR3, as DNA: TGTGCCTGGATAAGCAGAGCTAACTATGGCTACACCTTC. Filled out from reference TRBV30 and TRBJ1-2, the complete variable domain reads SQTIHQWPATLVQPVGSPLSLECTVEGTSNPNLYWYRQAAGRGLQLLFYSVGIGQISSEVPQNLSASRPQDRQFILSSKKLLLSDSGFYLCAWISRANYGYTFGSGTRLTVV.

This clonotype has a count of ten or more. V and J are TRBV6-5 and TRBJ1-1, with 9 nucleotides matching TRBD1. The CDR3 covers 15 residues. Trimming at V came to 2 bases and at J to 1 base, leaving 2 bases not matched to a gene. The V gene's germline CDR1 is MNHEY and CDR2 SVGAGI. The CDR3 loop is CASSYEQGANTEAFF. CDR3 sequence (DNA): TGTGCCAGCAGTTACGAACAGGGGGCGAACACTGAAGCTTTCTTT.

Notes on this clonotype: The conserved phenylalanine or tryptophan normally closing the CDR3 is absent here, so this likely arose from a read error. This rearrangement joins TRBV20-1 to TRBJ1-2; D unresolved. Trimming pared 4 bases from V and 5 bases from J, leaving 5 bases between. Looked up from germline, CDR1 is DFQATT and CDR2 is SNEGSKA (reference sequence). The CDR3 is 10 residues long. The CDR3 is CSAIRYGYTD. CDR3 DNA: TGCAGTGCTATCCGGTATGGCTACACCGAC.

The sample holds one count of this clonotype. The chain is built from TRBV28 and TRBJ2-7, with D hard to call. There are 13 residues in the CDR3. V was shortened by 3 bases and J by 6 bases, with 12 bases between the two germline ends. The germline V gene encodes CDR1 MDHEN and CDR2 SYDVKM. The CDR3 DNA sequence: TGTGCCAGCAGTTTCGGGCCTGTCGGCGAGCAGTACTTC. Residues: CASSFGPVGEQYF.

This clonotype has ten or more counts. The chain employs TRBV11-1 and TRBJ1-1; D uncertain. CDR3 length: 13 residues. The germline CDR1 and CDR2 sequences are SGHAT and FQDESV (reference sequence). The germline V and J ends were trimmed by 7 bases and 1 base, with 10 bases remaining between them. The CDR3 region has the DNA TGTGCCAGCACGAATCAGAGGAACACTGAAGCTTTCTTT. This encodes CASTNQRNTEAFF.

The genes are TRBV28 and TRBJ2-4; 7 bases are a match to TRBD1. The germline CDR1 and CDR2 sequences are MDHEN and SYDVKM. The CDR3 sequence is 15 residues long. V trimming: 4 bases; J trimming: 4 bases; junction bases outside the gene matches: 7. The CDR3 nucleotides are TGTGCCAGCAGTTCGTATACGACAGGGAAAAACATTCAGTACTTC. The encoded protein is CASSSYTTGKNIQYF.

This clonotype was observed at least ten times. This chain connects TRBV5-1 to TRBJ2-5, with 9 bases fitting TRBD1. The CDR3 spans 14 residues. The V gene's germline CDR1 is SGHRS and CDR2 YFSETQ. The J segment lost 5 bases and the V segment lost 4 bases, leaving 6 bases of the junction unmatched. In DNA, the CDR3 is TGCGCCAGCAGCCTCCGGGACAGGGCCGAGACCCAGTACTTC. Residues: CASSLRDRAETQYF.

This clonotype was seen many times. This chain connects TRBV29-1 to TRBJ1-1, with a possible D match to TRBD1 (5 bases). V was cut by 4 bases and J by 4 bases, with 10 bases left in between. Germline V CDR1 and CDR2: SQVTM, ANQGSEA. This CDR3 comprises 12 residues. CDR3 nucleotide sequence: TGCAGCGTTGTCCGCAGGGCCACTGAAGCTTTCTTT. Encoded protein: CSVVRRATEAFF.

This clonotype was seen ten or more times. The chain uses TRBV6-1 and TRBJ1-3; D is possibly TRBD1 (5 bases). CDR1 is MNHNS, CDR2 SASEGT, per germline. The CDR3 sequence is 15 residues long. Trimming stripped 0 bases from V and 4 bases from J, with 10 bases between. The CDR3 here is CASSEAGGDGNTIYF. The CDR3 DNA is TGTGCCAGCAGTGAAGCTGGGGGAGACGGAAACACCATATATTTT.

This chain connects TRBV6-1 to TRBJ1-2, with unresolved D. The length of the CDR3 is 15 residues. V was pared by 1 base and J by 4 bases, with 13 bases between. Germline V CDR1 and CDR2: MNHNS, SASEGT. DNA of the CDR3: TGTGCCAGCAGTGAAGATCGAGGGCACGGCTATGGCTACACCTTC. Translation gives CASSEDRGHGYGYTF.

The gene calls are TRBV10-3 and TRBJ1-1, with unresolved D. Germline CDR1 reads ENHRY; CDR2 reads SYGVKD. V was clipped by 0 bases and J by 0 bases, with 11 bases between them. This CDR3 has 16 residues. The CDR3 DNA reads TGTGCCATCAGTGAGTCCCAGACTGCCATGAACACTGAAGCTTTCTTT. This encodes CAISESQTAMNTEAFF.

The rearrangement joins TRBV12-3 or TRBV12-4 to TRBJ2-2, with a weak D call TRBD2 (5 bases). This CDR3 spans 17 amino acids. Trimming pared 3 bases from V and 0 bases from J, leaving 14 bases between. The CDR3 here is CASSFWAGVTNTGELFF. CDR3 nucleotides: TGTGCCAGCAGTTTTTGGGCCGGGGTAACGAACACCGGGGAGCTGTTTTTT.

The V and J genes are TRBV7-9 and TRBJ2-2; 10 nucleotides align to TRBD2. CDR1 is SEHNR and CDR2 is FQNEAQ in the germline V gene (reference sequence). The CDR3 covers 15 residues. The V gene end was trimmed by 11 bases and the J gene end by 1 base; junction bases not matched to a gene: 7. CDR3 in amino acids: CASRRTSGNTGELFF. CDR3 in DNA: TGTGCCTCACGTAGGACTAGCGGGAACACCGGGGAGCTGTTTTTT.